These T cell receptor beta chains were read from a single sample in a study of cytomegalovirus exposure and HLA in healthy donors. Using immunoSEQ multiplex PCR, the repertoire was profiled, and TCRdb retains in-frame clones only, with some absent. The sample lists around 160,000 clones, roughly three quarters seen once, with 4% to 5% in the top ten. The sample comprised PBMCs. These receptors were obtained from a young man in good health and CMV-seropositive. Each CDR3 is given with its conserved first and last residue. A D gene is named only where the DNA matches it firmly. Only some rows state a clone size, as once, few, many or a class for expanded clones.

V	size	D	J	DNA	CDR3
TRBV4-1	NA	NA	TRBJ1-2	TGCGCCAGCAGCACCCAAAGGGGGTTTAACTATGGCTACACCTTC	CASSTQRGFNYGYTF
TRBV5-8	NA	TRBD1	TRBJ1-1	TGTGCCAGCAGCTTCCCCGACAGGGAGAACACTGAAGCTTTCTTT	CASSFPDRENTEAFF
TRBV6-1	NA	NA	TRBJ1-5	TGTGCCATTTCAGGGTTTTTTAGTAACAATCAGCCCCAGCATTTT	CAISGFFSNNQPQHF
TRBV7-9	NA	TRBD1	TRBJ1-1	TGTGCCAGCAACCAACAGACAGGGCTAGGTAACACTGAAGCTTTCTTT	CASNQQTGLGNTEAFF
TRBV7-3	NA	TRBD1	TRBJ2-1	TGTGCCAGCAGCCCTATGGACAGGGGGCAACAGTTCTTC	CASSPMDRGQQFF
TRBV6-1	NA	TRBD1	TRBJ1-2	TGTGCCAGCAGTGAGGGAGCCGGGACAGGGGATGGCTACACCTTC	CASSEGAGTGDGYTF
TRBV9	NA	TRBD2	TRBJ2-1	TGTGCCAGCAGCGTTGGACTAGCGGGGGGCTATGAGCAGTTCTTC	CASSVGLAGGYEQFF
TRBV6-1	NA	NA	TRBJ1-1	TGTGCCAGCAGAACGAACCAGGGGGCTTTCTTT	CASRTNQGAFF
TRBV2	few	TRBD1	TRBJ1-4	TGTGCCAGCAGTGAAGCAGGGCAGGGGGTTTATGAAAAACTGTTTTTT	CASSEAGQGVYEKLFF
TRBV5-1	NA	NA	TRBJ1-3	TGCGCCAGCAGCTTGGGGGAGCGGGGCTCTGGAAACACCATATATTTT	CASSLGERGSGNTIYF
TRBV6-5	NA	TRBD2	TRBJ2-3	TGTGCCAGCAAGACTAGCGGGGGTCTAGGGTATTTT	CASKTSGGLGYF
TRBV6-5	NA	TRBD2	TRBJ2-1	TGTGCCAGCAGTTACCTTACTAGCGGGGGTTACAATGAGCAGTTCTTC	CASSYLTSGGYNEQFF
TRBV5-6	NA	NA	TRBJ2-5	TGTGCCAGCAGCTTGGAAGGCGGGTACCAAGAGACCCAGTACTTC	CASSLEGGYQETQYF
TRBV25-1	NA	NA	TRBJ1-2	TGTGCCAGCAGTGCAGGGTCAACAGGAATTAACTATGGCTACACCTTC	CASSAGSTGINYGYTF
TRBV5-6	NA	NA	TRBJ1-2	TGTGCCAGCAGCTCGGGGGTGGGCTATGGCTACACCTTC	CASSSGVGYGYTF
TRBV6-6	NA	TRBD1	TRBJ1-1	TGTGCCAGCAGACCGGGGACAGGCTGGATTGAAGCTTTCTTT	CASRPGTGWIEAFF
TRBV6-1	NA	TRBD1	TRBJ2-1	TGTGCCAGCAGTGAGCTCCAGGGGGCGTTGATTGAGCAGTTCTTC	CASSELQGALIEQFF
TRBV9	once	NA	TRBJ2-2	TGTGCCAGCAGCGTAGCGGGAAACACCGGGGAGCTGTTTTTT	CASSVAGNTGELFF
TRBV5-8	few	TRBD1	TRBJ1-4	TGTGCCAGCAGCTTGGTTGGGACAGGGCATGAAAAACTGTTTTTT	CASSLVGTGHEKLFF
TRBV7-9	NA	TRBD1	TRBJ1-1	TGTGCCAGCAGAGCACGGACAGGGGCCACTGAAGCTTTCTTT	CASRARTGATEAFF
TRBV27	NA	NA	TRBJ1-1	TGTGCCAGCAGCACGGGACTCCAACTGAGGAACACTGAAGCTTTCTTT	CASSTGLQLRNTEAFF
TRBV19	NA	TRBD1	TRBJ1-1	TGTGCCAGTAGCGGGACAGAGAACACTGAAGCTTTCTTT	CASSGTENTEAFF
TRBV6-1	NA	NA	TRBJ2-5	TGTGCCAGCAGTGAAGGGTCGACCAGGAGGATAGAGACCCAGTACTTC	CASSEGSTRRIETQYF
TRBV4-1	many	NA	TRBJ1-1	TGCGCCAGCAGCCAAGCCGGGGGTAATGAAGCTTTCTTT	CASSQAGGNEAFF
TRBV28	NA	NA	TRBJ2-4	TGTGCCAGCACCCCAATGGGAGTTGCCAAAAACATTCAGTACTTC	CASTPMGVAKNIQYF
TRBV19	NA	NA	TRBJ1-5	TGTGCCAGTAGAAGGGGGACCGATAGCAATCAGCCCCAGCATTTT	CASRRGTDSNQPQHF
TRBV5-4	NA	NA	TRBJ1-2	TGTGCCAGCAGCTTGCAGGGAGGGTATGGCTACACCTTC	CASSLQGGYGYTF
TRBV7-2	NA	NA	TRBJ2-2	TGTGCCAGCAGCTTACAAACGAACACCGGGGAGCTGTTTTTT	CASSLQTNTGELFF
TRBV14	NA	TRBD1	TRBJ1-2	TGTGCCAGCAGCCAAGATACAGGGGCCTATGGCTACACCTTC	CASSQDTGAYGYTF
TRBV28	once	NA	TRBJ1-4	TGTGCCAGCAGTTTAGCCCAGGGTAATGAAAAACTGTTTTTT	CASSLAQGNEKLFF
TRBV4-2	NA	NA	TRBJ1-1	TGTGCCAGCAGCCAAGAAACGGGGAACACTGAAGCTTTCTTT	CASSQETGNTEAFF
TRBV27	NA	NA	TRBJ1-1	TGTGCCAGCAGGGGCATTCTGTCGGCGACTGAAGCTTTCTTT	CASRGILSATEAFF
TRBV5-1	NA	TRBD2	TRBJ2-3	TGCGCCAGCAGCTTGGAAACTAGCGGGAGCACAGATACGCAGTATTTT	CASSLETSGSTDTQYF
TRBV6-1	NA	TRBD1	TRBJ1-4	TGTGCCAGCAGCACCACAGGGGGCAGGGGTGAAAAACTGTTTTTT	CASSTTGGRGEKLFF
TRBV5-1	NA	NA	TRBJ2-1	TGCGCCAGCAGCCCAGACATTTCTCGGGAGCAGTTCTTC	CASSPDISREQFF
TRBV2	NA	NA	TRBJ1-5	TGTGCCAGCAGGGACACTCCGGGTAGCAATCAGCCCCAGCATTTT	CASRDTPGSNQPQHF
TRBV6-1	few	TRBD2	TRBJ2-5	TGTGCCAGCAGTGATTTAGCGGGGGGGCAAGAGACCCAGTACTTC	CASSDLAGGQETQYF
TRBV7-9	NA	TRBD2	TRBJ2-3	TGTGCCAGCAGCTTACTCCGCGGGAGAACGGATACGCAGTATTTT	CASSLLRGRTDTQYF
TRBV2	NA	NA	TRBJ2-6	TGTGCCACTACTAAAACAGGGTCTGACGGGGCCAACGTCCTGACTTTC	CATTKTGSDGANVLTF
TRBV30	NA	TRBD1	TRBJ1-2	TGTGCCTGGAGTGTCTACTCCGGACAGGGAAGGAACTATGGCTACACCTTC	CAWSVYSGQGRNYGYTF
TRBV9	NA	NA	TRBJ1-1	TGTGCCAGCAGCGTAGGCGGGGAATCTGAAGCTTTCTTT	CASSVGGESEAFF
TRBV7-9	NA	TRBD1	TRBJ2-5	TGTGCCAGCAGCTCACAGGGGGCCCTGTGGGAGACCCAGTACTTC	CASSSQGALWETQYF
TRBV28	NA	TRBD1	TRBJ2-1	TGTGCCAGCAGTATACAGGGGGCCTACTACAATGAGCAGTTCTTC	CASSIQGAYYNEQFF
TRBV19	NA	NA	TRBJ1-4	TGTGCCAGTAGTATTCGCACAGACCTTCCGCAGGAAAAACTGTTTTTT	CASSIRTDLPQEKLFF
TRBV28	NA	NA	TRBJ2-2	TGTGCCAGCAGTAATTGGTCAGGGAGGACCGGGGAGCTGTTTTTT	CASSNWSGRTGELFF
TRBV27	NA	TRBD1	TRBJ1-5	TGTGCCAGCAGTTTAGGGACAGGGGGTAATCAGCCCCAGCATTTT	CASSLGTGGNQPQHF
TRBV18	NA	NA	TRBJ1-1	TGTGCCAGCTCACTTCTTTCCCCAGGGACAAATGAAGCTTTCTTT	CASSLLSPGTNEAFF
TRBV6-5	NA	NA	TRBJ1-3	TGTGCCAGCAGTTACGGGGGCGGAGGAAACACCATATATTTT	CASSYGGGGNTIYF
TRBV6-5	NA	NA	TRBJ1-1	TGTGCCAGCAGTTACTCCGGTAGCCGCCGGGTGGCCGAAGCTTTCTTT	CASSYSGSRRVAEAFF
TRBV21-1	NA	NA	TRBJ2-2	TGTGCCAGCAGCAAAGCTTTGGGGGGGAGTAACACCGGGGAGCTGTTTTTT	CASSKALGGSNTGELFF
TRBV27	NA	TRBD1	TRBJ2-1	TGTGCCAGCAGTTTCGGACAGGGGTTCGGCAACAATGAGCAGTTCTTC	CASSFGQGFGNNEQFF
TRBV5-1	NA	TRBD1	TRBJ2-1	TGCGCCAGCAGCATAGGACAGGCCTACAATGAGCAGTTCTTC	CASSIGQAYNEQFF
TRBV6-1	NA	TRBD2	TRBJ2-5	TGTGCCAGCAGTGATTTGGCTAGCGGGAGGGCGCGGGAGACCCAGTACTTC	CASSDLASGRARETQYF
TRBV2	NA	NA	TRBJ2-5	TGTGCCAGCACCGGCGGTGGTGAGACCCAGTACTTC	CASTGGGETQYF
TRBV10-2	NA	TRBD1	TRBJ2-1	TGCGCCAGCACCGGACAGGGAAACGGGCGAAATGAGCAGTTCTTC	CASTGQGNGRNEQFF
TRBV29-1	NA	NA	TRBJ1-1	TGCAGCGTCGGACAGAAGAACACTGAAGCTTTCTTT	CSVGQKNTEAFF
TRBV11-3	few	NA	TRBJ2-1	TGTGCCAGCAGCTTAGAGCCTGGAGTCGAGTTCTTC	CASSLEPGVEFF